These 11 T cell receptor beta chains share one sample of origin, sequenced in a study of T cell repertoires in cytomegalovirus infection. TCRdb processed the reads anew with MiXCR; each CDR3 protein has one entry. The sample consists of hundreds of thousands of distinct CDR3 sequences, around 10% of them appearing once. Material: PBMCs. The origin of the receptors is a human donor in good health (CMV status not recorded). Some clones in this sample may be carry-over from other donors' samples.

This clonotype was recorded many times. The chain carries TRBV6-2 or TRBV6-3 and TRBJ2-1, with D possibly matching TRBD1 (6 bases). The V gene lost 2 bases and the J gene lost 7 bases, with 9 bases spanning the gap. This CDR3 has 13 residues. Germline V CDR1 and CDR2: MNHEY, SVGEGT. The CDR3 DNA sequence: TGTGCCAGCAGTTACACCGACAGGAATGAGCAGTTCTTC. It codes for CASSYTDRNEQFF.

Only a few counts were recorded for this clonotype. This rearrangement joins TRBV2 to TRBJ2-1, with D maybe TRBD2 (6 bases). Germline CDR1 reads SNHLY; CDR2 reads FYNNEI. Deletions cut 4 bases from V and 2 bases from J, with 12 bases between. The CDR3 length is 15 residues. The CDR3 here is CASSGTSPTYNEQFF. In nucleotides, the CDR3 is TGTGCCAGCAGTGGTACTAGCCCAACCTACAATGAGCAGTTCTTC.

This clonotype showed up many times. The rearrangement links TRBV7-9 to TRBJ2-1; D gene ambiguous. V dropped 5 bases and J dropped 7 bases, with 6 bases sitting between them. The V gene's germline CDR1 is SEHNR and CDR2 FQNEAQ (reference sequence). The length of the CDR3 is 11 residues. The CDR3: CASSRINEQFF. CDR3 coding DNA: TGTGCCAGCAGCCGCATTAATGAGCAGTTCTTC. Using reference TRBV7-9 and TRBJ2-1 for the parts outside the CDR3, the full variable domain is DTGVSQNPRHKITKRGQNVTFRCDPISEHNRLYWYRQTLGQGPEFLTYFQNEAQLEKSRLLSDRFSAERPKGSFSTLEIQRTEQGDSAMYLCASSRINEQFFGPGTRLTVL.

V and J are TRBV20-1 and TRBJ1-1; 7 bases agree with TRBD1. The junction had 12 bases not matched to a gene; V was cut back by 4 bases and J by 4 bases. The CDR3 contains 15 residues. Germline V CDR1 and CDR2: DFQATT, SNEGSKA (reference sequence). CDR3 coding DNA: TGCAGTGCTACCTCCGGGACAGCCAGTGGCACTGAAGCTTTCTTT. It encodes CSATSGTASGTEAFF.

This clonotype was counted at least ten times. This chain connects TRBV20-1 to TRBJ1-1; D possibly corresponds to TRBD1 (6 bases). The germline CDR1 and CDR2 sequences are DFQATT and SNEGSKA (reference sequence). Trimming removed 5 bases at V and 1 base at J, with 11 bases between. This CDR3 is built from 13 residues. The CDR3 sequence: CSAAGTQNTEAFF. As DNA, the CDR3 is TGCAGTGCTGCCGGGACACAGAACACTGAAGCTTTCTTT.

The chain joins TRBV5-1 to TRBJ2-2; D is undetermined. With 7 bases removed from V and 2 bases from J, the gap between germline ends came to 9 bases. The length of the CDR3 is 13 residues. Germline-derived CDR1 and CDR2 are SGHRS and YFSETQ. CDR3 nucleotides: TGCGCCAGCGGTTCCCCAAACACCGGGGAGCTGTTTTTT. This codes for CASGSPNTGELFF.

This clonotype was detected ten times or more. The CDR3 is CASRSGTNGSPLHF. In DNA form, the CDR3 reads TGTGCCAGCAGGTCAGGGACCAACGGATCACCCCTCCACTTT. The chain uses TRBV6-6 and TRBJ1-6, with a tentative D call TRBD1 (5 bases). The V gene's germline CDR1 is MNHNY and CDR2 SVGAGI (reference sequence). V lost 6 bases and J 10 bases, leaving 16 bases between the germline ends. The CDR3 extends over 14 amino acids.

The sample holds many counts of this clonotype. The V call is TRBV7-2, the J call TRBJ2-2, with TRBD1 identical over 11 bases. Germline CDR1 and CDR2: SGHTA and FQGNSA. Trimming took 5 bases from V and 3 from J; bases not matched to a gene: 8. The CDR3 is 17 amino acids. The CDR3 loop is CASSPGTGGVYTGELFF. The CDR3 nucleotides are TGTGCCAGCAGCCCCGGGACAGGGGGAGTGTACACCGGGGAGCTGTTTTTT.

This clonotype was seen ten or more times. The chain recombines TRBV6-2 or TRBV6-3 with TRBJ2-3; 15 bases are shared with TRBD2. The CDR3 loop spans 20 amino acids. V shed 6 bases and J 0 bases; nucleotides not matched to a gene: 13. Germline V gene data show CDR1 as MNHEY and CDR2 as SVGEGT. CDR3 residues: CASSQSGGLAGGRSTDTQYF. In DNA, the CDR3 is TGTGCCAGCAGCCAGTCGGGAGGACTAGCGGGGGGGCGAAGCACAGATACGCAGTATTTT.

This clonotype appeared many times. V and J are TRBV10-3 and TRBJ1-1, with 8 nucleotides matching TRBD1. Trimming took 6 bases from V and 0 from J; bases not matched to a gene: 0. The CDR3 has 13 residues. CDR1 and CDR2 from the germline V gene are ENHRY and SYGVKD. CDR3 in DNA: TGTGCCATCAGGGACAGGGTGAACACTGAAGCTTTCTTT. Its protein product is CAIRDRVNTEAFF.

In its sample, this clonotype was seen many times. The J gene is TRBJ2-5, the V gene TRBV5-6, with D perhaps TRBD2 (7 bases). This CDR3 comprises 13 residues. Germline V gives CDR1 SGHDT, CDR2 YYEEEE. V was cut by 1 base and J by 5 bases, with 9 bases left in between. The CDR3 region is CASSLTGGETQYF. CDR3 nucleotide sequence: TGTGCCAGCAGCTTGACGGGGGGCGAGACCCAGTACTTC.